These 21 T cell receptor beta chains came from one sample sequenced in a study of T cells in Graves' hyperthyroidism and ophthalmopathy. Amplification targeted TCR beta CDR3 regions from RNA transcripts. First-round RT-PCR targeting the TCR CDR3 was performed with the HTBI primer set. One entry per CDR3 protein results from TCRdb running MiXCR on the multiplex PCR reads. The table has about 640,000 distinct CDR3 sequences, roughly 15% seen once. Source material: blood. Receptor source: a woman aged 45 to 65 with Graves' ophthalmopathy.

The V gene is TRBV30, the J gene TRBJ1-6, with D tentatively TRBD1 (5 bases). V lost 2 bases to trimming and J lost 11 bases, with 16 bases between them. Germline values: CDR1 GTSNPN, CDR2 SVGIG (reference sequence). The CDR3 consists of 14 residues. The CDR3 spells CAWSTGLGGAPLHF. For the CDR3, the DNA is TGTGCCTGGAGTACAGGCCTTGGTGGGGCACCCCTCCACTTT.

Concerning this clonotype: This may stem from a read error, because a much larger clone lies one nucleotide away. This CDR3 fails to terminate in the conserved phenylalanine or tryptophan, so it likely reflects a read error. The rearrangement links TRBV12-3 or TRBV12-4 to TRBJ2-2; D is undetermined. V shed 4 bases and J shed 4 bases, with 10 bases lying between them. The CDR3 length is 14 residues. The CDR3 region is CASSWARSTGELFL. The CDR3, as DNA: TGTGCCAGCAGTTGGGCTAGAAGCACCGGGGAGCTGTTTCTT.

This clonotype was recorded many times. V usage is TRBV15 and J usage is TRBJ2-1; 9 bases align to TRBD2. Germline lookup yields CDR1 LNHNV and CDR2 YYDKDF (reference sequence). V lost 0 bases to trimming and J lost 7 bases; unmatched junction nucleotides: 10. This CDR3 has 17 amino acids. CDR3: CATSRDLRGRDGNEQFF. The DNA of the CDR3 is TGTGCCACCAGCAGAGATCTGCGCGGGAGGGATGGTAATGAGCAGTTCTTC.

This clonotype was recorded many times. The chain recombines TRBV28 with TRBJ2-1; 9 nucleotides agree with TRBD2. The CDR3 extends over 15 amino acids. Per the germline V gene, CDR1 is MDHEN and CDR2 is SYDVKM. The ends lost 5 bases at V and 9 bases at J; junction bases unmatched: 11. CDR3 in DNA: TGTGCCAGCAGTCCGCCCCTCGGGACTAGCACTGAGCAGTTCTTC. Amino acid sequence: CASSPPLGTSTEQFF.

V and J are TRBV6-5 and TRBJ2-5, with D possibly TRBD2 on 6 matching bases. V shed 2 bases and J shed 5 bases, with 18 bases lying between them. Germline CDR1 reads MNHEY; CDR2 reads SVGAGI. CDR3 length equals 16 residues. CDR3 loop: CASSYPGTSRGETQYF. The CDR3, as DNA: TGTGCCAGCAGTTACCCCGGGACTTCCAGAGGGGAGACCCAGTACTTC.

The table lists this clonotype with many counts. This chain joins TRBV28 and TRBJ1-5; D is perhaps TRBD1 (5 bases). Between the trimmed V and J ends, which lost 8 bases and 5 bases, there was a span of 7 bases. From germline, CDR1 is MDHEN and CDR2 SYDVKM. CDR3 size: 11 residues. The CDR3 reads CASRDHQPQHF. As DNA, the CDR3 is TGTGCCAGCCGGGACCATCAGCCCCAGCATTTT.

This clonotype was observed many times. The CDR3 region has the DNA TGTGCCAGCAGCTTAGAAGTCCTGAGCTCCTACGAGCAGTACTTC. Protein product: CASSLEVLSSYEQYF. V usage is TRBV7-8 and J usage is TRBJ2-7; D not certain. Trimming shortened V by 1 base and J by 0 bases, and 10 bases separated the two germline ends. Germline V gives CDR1 SGHVS, CDR2 FQNEAQ. This CDR3 region has 15 residues.

A few counts support this clonotype. The rearrangement uses TRBV5-8 and TRBJ2-1, with D perhaps TRBD1 (6 bases). Trimming removed 8 bases at V and 3 bases at J, with 12 bases between. Germline CDR1 reads SGHTS; CDR2 reads YDEGEE. This CDR3 spans 13 amino acids. This CDR3 reads CASTQGLYNEQFF. DNA of the CDR3: TGTGCCAGTACACAGGGTCTCTACAATGAGCAGTTCTTC.

This clonotype was detected many times. J is TRBJ2-5 and V is TRBV27; maybe TRBD2 (7 bases). Germline values: CDR1 MNHEY, CDR2 SMNVEV (reference sequence). The CDR3 is made up of 17 amino acids. Trimming stripped 5 bases from V and 5 bases from J, with 24 bases between. CDR3 in DNA: TGTGCCAGCAGTACTATTACAAGACTAGCTAGGGGGGAGACCCAGTACTTC. This gives the protein CASSTITRLARGETQYF.

The V and J genes are TRBV6-2 or TRBV6-3 and TRBJ1-5; D is possibly TRBD1 (6 bases). This CDR3 has 18 residues. Trimming took off 2 bases at V and 4 bases at J, with 21 bases between the two ends. Germline V CDR1 and CDR2: MNHEY, SVGEGT. The CDR3 region is CASSYPPGGQRQNQPQHF. The CDR3 region has the DNA TGTGCCAGCAGTTACCCCCCCGGGGGGCAGCGACAAAATCAGCCCCAGCATTTT.

The gene calls are TRBV14 and TRBJ2-7, with 8 positions matching TRBD2. Germline V gene lookup returns CDR1 SGHDN and CDR2 FVKESK. The CDR3 has 16 residues. J gave up 5 bases and V 2 bases, and 11 bases lay outside the gene matches. CDR3 nucleotides: TGTGCCAGCAGCCAACGGCCGCCGGGAGGGTACCACGAGCAGTACTTC. This encodes CASSQRPPGGYHEQYF.

The V call is TRBV20-1, the J call TRBJ2-2; D is unresolved. V dropped 5 bases and J dropped 6 bases, with 16 bases sitting between them. This CDR3 has 14 amino acids. CDR1 DFQATT and CDR2 SNEGSKA come from the germline V gene (reference sequence). The CDR3 nucleotides are TGCAGTGCTCCCTCAGAGAGCAACCCCGGGGAGCTGTTTTTT. Protein product: CSAPSESNPGELFF.

This clonotype was seen a few times. CDR3 sequence: CASSIWTGRNQPQHF. The CDR3 region has the DNA TGTGCCAGTAGTATCTGGACAGGGCGCAATCAGCCCCAGCATTTT. V and J are TRBV19 and TRBJ1-5, with 8 nucleotides matching TRBD1. CDR3 size: 15 residues. Losses at the gene ends were 3 bases for V and 2 bases for J; bases not matched to a gene: 3. Germline CDR1 is LNHDA and CDR2 is SQIVND (reference sequence).

This clonotype was observed a handful of times. V is TRBV20-1 and J is TRBJ2-2, with 7 bases that match TRBD1. Germline V CDR1 and CDR2: DFQATT, SNEGSKA (reference sequence). The CDR3 spans 14 residues. V shed 6 bases, J shed 5 bases, and the junction held 9 bases outside the gene matches. The CDR3 DNA follows: TGCAGTGCACTGAGGGGGCGTCGGACCGGGGAGCTGTTTTTT. Residues: CSALRGRRTGELFF.

CDR3 DNA: TGTGCCAGCAGTTACGCACGGGGGGCTCTCATGGCTGGCTACACCTTC. Encoded protein: CASSYARGALMAGYTF. This chain connects TRBV6-5 to TRBJ1-2; TRBD1 is a possible D gene (6 bases). Germline V gene data show CDR1 as MNHEY and CDR2 as SVGAGI. The CDR3 totals 16 residues. V dropped 2 bases and J dropped 7 bases, with 20 bases sitting between them.

This clonotype was observed many times. The gene calls are TRBV28 and TRBJ1-1; D is unclear. V was pared by 5 bases and J by 0 bases, with 13 bases between. The CDR3 has 15 residues. Per the germline V gene, CDR1 is MDHEN and CDR2 is SYDVKM. The CDR3 protein is CASSLLRGLNTEAFF. The CDR3 DNA reads TGTGCCAGCAGTCTTCTCCGGGGTCTGAACACTGAAGCTTTCTTT.

This clonotype was observed at least ten times. The rearrangement uses TRBV28 and TRBJ2-7; tentative D call: TRBD1 (5 bases). Germline CDR1 is MDHEN and CDR2 is SYDVKM. Deletions cut 2 bases from V and 7 bases from J, with 15 bases between. The CDR3 is 14 amino acids. The DNA for the CDR3 is TGTGCCAGCAGTTTAACGAGCCTAAGGGGAGAGCAGTACTTC. Its translation is CASSLTSLRGEQYF.

In its sample, this clonotype was seen many times. V gene TRBV7-9 combines with J gene TRBJ2-7; 9 nucleotides align to TRBD1. The CDR3 has 15 amino acids. Germline values: CDR1 SEHNR, CDR2 FQNEAQ (reference sequence). V lost 5 bases to trimming and J lost 4 bases; unmatched junction nucleotides: 9. The CDR3 loop reads CASSRIGQGRYEQYF. The CDR3 nucleotides are TGTGCCAGCAGCCGAATCGGACAGGGGAGATACGAGCAGTACTTC.

The table lists this clonotype with a few counts. The CDR3: CASSDRGWDRYTF. CDR3 nucleotide sequence: TGTGCCAGCAGTGACAGGGGGTGGGATCGCTACACCTTC. The chain has TRBV12-3 or TRBV12-4 and TRBJ1-2; 9 positions match TRBD1. The CDR3 runs 13 residues. J gave up 9 bases and V 5 bases, and 7 bases lay outside the gene matches.

This clonotype was seen ten or more times. J is TRBJ1-2 and V is TRBV12-3 or TRBV12-4; D not certain. Trimming left V 6 bases short and J 6 bases short, with 8 bases between. There are 11 residues in the CDR3. DNA of the CDR3: TGTGCCAGCAGCCTAATAGATGGCTACACCTTC. This gives the protein CASSLIDGYTF.

The sample holds a few counts of this clonotype. The CDR3 region is CAISKGTSGIVPDTQYF. The CDR3 region has the DNA TGTGCCATCAGTAAGGGGACTAGCGGGATTGTACCAGATACGCAGTATTTT. The rearrangement joins TRBV10-3 to TRBJ2-3; 13 bases fit TRBD2. Germline V gives CDR1 ENHRY, CDR2 SYGVKD. The CDR3 has 17 residues. V dropped 5 bases and J dropped 4; count of bases not matched to a gene: 9.